This TCR beta chain was recovered during a study of shared clonotypes between healthy human individuals. The CDR3 has 15 residues. The V gene end was trimmed by 3 bases and the J gene end by 2 bases; junction bases not matched to a gene: 3. Per germline, CDR1 MNHEY and CDR2 SMNVEV (reference sequence). TCRdb's table, derived via immunoSEQ multiplex PCR, lists solely in-frame clones and lacks some. The sample carries around 620,000 clones, 85% to 95% recorded once. Comments on this clone: As yet, its antigen is unknown.

The study, taken as a whole, reports: Sampling involved blood alone; tissue repertoires likely differ.

Cells designated naive CD8 were CD45RO-negative and were positively selected for CCR7, with terminally differentiated effector memory CD45RA+ cells excluded. Material for sequencing was naive CD8+ T cells sorted from blood. The V and J genes are TRBV27 and TRBJ2-3; TRBD2 matches at 9 bases. The TCR originated in a woman in her 30s in good health. The DNA of the CDR3 is TGTGCCAGCAGTTTTCTAGCGGGGATCACAGATACGCAGTATTTT. This translates into CASSFLAGITDTQYF.